These T cell receptor beta chains were read from a single sample in a study of T cells in Graves' hyperthyroidism and ophthalmopathy. Each CDR3 protein gets one entry after TCRdb re-called the multiplex PCR reads with MiXCR. This table holds more than 500,000 distinct CDR3 sequences, about 14% found once. What was sequenced was blood. These receptors all come from a woman in her 40s with Graves' ophthalmopathy. The CDR3 runs from the conserved cysteine through the conserved F or W. Fields, in order: CDR3 protein, CDR3 DNA, V gene, clone size, J gene, D gene. The D gene is left open where the match is weak. Not every row has a clone size; where given, it reads once, few, many or a size class.

CDR3 protein: CASRKAGPRTSGGSYEQYF; CDR3 DNA: TGTGCCAGCAGAAAGGCAGGACCTCGGACTAGCGGGGGCTCCTACGAGCAGTACTTC; V gene: TRBV9; clone size: NA; J gene: TRBJ2-7; D gene: TRBD2
CDR3 protein: CASSYGGLQQETQYF; CDR3 DNA: TGTGCCAGCAGTTACGGAGGACTGCAACAAGAGACCCAGTACTTC; V gene: TRBV6-5; clone size: NA; J gene: TRBJ2-5; D gene: NA
CDR3 protein: CASSQEGGARPYEQYF; CDR3 DNA: TGCGCCAGCAGCCAAGAGGGCGGAGCGCGTCCCTACGAGCAGTACTTC; V gene: TRBV4-1; clone size: NA; J gene: TRBJ2-7; D gene: NA
CDR3 protein: CASSSGSGNAGELFF; CDR3 DNA: TGCGCCAGCAGCTCGGGGTCAGGCAACGCCGGGGAGCTGTTTTTT; V gene: TRBV5-1; clone size: few; J gene: TRBJ2-2; D gene: NA
CDR3 protein: CASSLVGLGTEAFF; CDR3 DNA: TGCGCCAGCAGCTTGGTCGGGTTGGGGACTGAAGCTTTCTTT; V gene: TRBV5-1; clone size: many; J gene: TRBJ1-1; D gene: NA
CDR3 protein: CATSRDRRLGNTEAFF; CDR3 DNA: TGTGCCACCAGCAGAGATCGGAGGCTAGGGAACACTGAAGCTTTCTTT; V gene: TRBV15; clone size: many; J gene: TRBJ1-1; D gene: NA
CDR3 protein: CASSGGLAKPYNEQFF; CDR3 DNA: TGTGCCAGCAGTGGGGGACTAGCAAAGCCCTACAATGAGCAGTTCTTC; V gene: TRBV12-3/TRBV12-4; clone size: NA; J gene: TRBJ2-1; D gene: TRBD2
CDR3 protein: CSVTKTGGPDTQYF; CDR3 DNA: TGCAGCGTTACCAAAACGGGAGGGCCAGATACGCAGTATTTT; V gene: TRBV29-1; clone size: NA; J gene: TRBJ2-3; D gene: TRBD2
CDR3 protein: CASSVSGDTQYF; CDR3 DNA: TGTGCCAGCAGCGTTTCAGGAGATACGCAGTATTTT; V gene: TRBV7-2; clone size: few; J gene: TRBJ2-3; D gene: NA
CDR3 protein: CASSSLDRAKNIQYF; CDR3 DNA: TGTGCCAGCAGCTCCCTGGACAGGGCCAAAAACATTCAGTACTTC; V gene: TRBV14; clone size: NA; J gene: TRBJ2-4; D gene: TRBD1
CDR3 protein: CAIKADRVDYEQYF; CDR3 DNA: TGTGCCATCAAGGCTGACAGGGTGGACTACGAGCAGTACTTC; V gene: TRBV10-3; clone size: many; J gene: TRBJ2-7; D gene: TRBD1
CDR3 protein: CASSDGTGKYEQYF; CDR3 DNA: TGTGCCAGCAGTGACGGGACAGGGAAGTACGAGCAGTACTTC; V gene: TRBV12-3/TRBV12-4; clone size: many; J gene: TRBJ2-7; D gene: TRBD1
CDR3 protein: CASSSLDRVGGSPLHF; CDR3 DNA: TGCGCCAGCAGCTCGCTGGACCGCGTGGGGGGTTCACCCCTCCACTTT; V gene: TRBV5-1; clone size: NA; J gene: TRBJ1-6; D gene: NA
CDR3 protein: CASSQAPGQGYEQYF; CDR3 DNA: TGTGCCAGCAGCCAAGCCCCGGGACAGGGCTACGAGCAGTACTTC; V gene: TRBV3-1; clone size: NA; J gene: TRBJ2-7; D gene: TRBD1
CDR3 protein: CASRSGQGYYGYTF; CDR3 DNA: TGTGCCAGCAGAAGCGGACAGGGTTACTATGGCTACACCTTC; V gene: TRBV6-1; clone size: many; J gene: TRBJ1-2; D gene: TRBD1
CDR3 protein: CASSGSGSFYGYTF; CDR3 DNA: TGTGCCAGCAGCGGCTCGGGATCCTTCTATGGCTACACCTTC; V gene: TRBV11-2; clone size: NA; J gene: TRBJ1-2; D gene: NA
CDR3 protein: CASKLSGRLYEQYF; CDR3 DNA: TGCGCCAGCAAATTAAGCGGGAGACTCTACGAGCAGTACTTC; V gene: TRBV10-2; clone size: few; J gene: TRBJ2-7; D gene: TRBD2
CDR3 protein: CASSSKMGLAAVRETQYF; CDR3 DNA: TGTGCCAGCAGTTCGAAGATGGGACTAGCGGCTGTGCGGGAGACCCAGTACTTC; V gene: TRBV28; clone size: many; J gene: TRBJ2-5; D gene: TRBD2
CDR3 protein: CSADRDNTEAFF; CDR3 DNA: TGCAGTGCTGACCGGGATAACACTGAAGCTTTCTTT; V gene: TRBV20-1; clone size: NA; J gene: TRBJ1-1; D gene: NA
CDR3 protein: CASSLIRTSSYEQYF; CDR3 DNA: TGTGCCAGCAGCCTAATTCGGACTAGCTCCTACGAGCAGTACTTC; V gene: TRBV7-2; clone size: many; J gene: TRBJ2-7; D gene: TRBD2
CDR3 protein: CASSPFGWPYEQYF; CDR3 DNA: TGTGCCAGCAGCCCCTTTGGGTGGCCCTACGAGCAGTACTTC; V gene: TRBV12-3/TRBV12-4; clone size: few; J gene: TRBJ2-7; D gene: NA
CDR3 protein: CASSHGSTGELFF; CDR3 DNA: TGTGCCAGCAGCCATGGAAGCACCGGGGAGCTGTTTTTT; V gene: TRBV7-2; clone size: many; J gene: TRBJ2-2; D gene: NA
CDR3 protein: CASTLPTGTSGVLTQYF; CDR3 DNA: TGTGCCAGCACCCTCCCGACCGGGACTAGCGGTGTTCTGACCCAGTACTTC; V gene: TRBV6-1; clone size: NA; J gene: TRBJ2-5; D gene: TRBD2
CDR3 protein: CATSTDLSYEQYF; CDR3 DNA: TGTGCCACCAGTACCGACTTGTCCTACGAGCAGTACTTC; V gene: TRBV15; clone size: many; J gene: TRBJ2-7; D gene: NA
CDR3 protein: CSAAEGLGAASPLHF; CDR3 DNA: TGCAGTGCTGCCGAAGGGCTGGGTGCGGCTTCACCCCTCCACTTT; V gene: TRBV20-1; clone size: once; J gene: TRBJ1-6; D gene: NA
CDR3 protein: CAISEGRASYEQYF; CDR3 DNA: TGTGCCATCAGTGAGGGACGGGCGTCCTACGAGCAGTACTTC; V gene: TRBV10-3; clone size: many; J gene: TRBJ2-7; D gene: NA
CDR3 protein: CASSERDDGTEAFF; CDR3 DNA: TGTGCCAGCAGTGAACGCGACGACGGCACTGAAGCTTTCTTT; V gene: TRBV2; clone size: many; J gene: TRBJ1-1; D gene: NA
CDR3 protein: CASSWGTPNTGELFF; CDR3 DNA: TGTGCCAGCAGTTGGGGGACACCGAACACCGGGGAGCTGTTTTTT; V gene: TRBV12-3/TRBV12-4; clone size: many; J gene: TRBJ2-2; D gene: NA
CDR3 protein: CAWSAQGGAEAFF; CDR3 DNA: TGTGCCTGGAGCGCCCAGGGTGGAGCTGAAGCTTTCTTT; V gene: TRBV30; clone size: many; J gene: TRBJ1-1; D gene: NA